One and the same sample provided the 32 T cell receptor beta chains below, sequenced in a study of post-analysis software for immune sequencing data. Regarding the study as a whole: Patients had higher frequencies than controls of four to six TRBV segments, including TRBV5-6, TRBV5-1 and TRBV20-1.

These receptors lack a known antigen. Unique molecular identifiers were built into the TCR beta cDNA libraries. Each CDR3 protein gets one entry after TCRdb re-called the PCR reads with MiXCR. The table shows about 200,000 distinct CDR3 sequences, with approximately 28% occurring only once. Sequenced: blood. The receptors were gathered from a girl younger than 18 with multiple sclerosis.

The chain uses TRBV5-1 and TRBJ2-5, with D perhaps TRBD2 (5 bases). The DNA end is more similar to TRBJ2-7, so the J call may be wrong. Looked up from germline, CDR1 is SGHRS and CDR2 is YFSETQ. The CDR3 covers 15 residues. CDR3 nucleotides: TGCGCCAGCAGCTTGGAACGGGGAATTCGGTACGAGCAGTACTTC. Protein product: CASSLERGIRYEQYF.

There are many counts of this clonotype. The rearrangement joins TRBV29-1 to TRBJ2-3, with D maybe TRBD2 (6 bases). Deletions cut 5 bases from V and 2 bases from J, with 14 bases between. The CDR3 is 14 amino acids. The germline gives CDR1 SQVTM, CDR2 ANQGSEA. In nucleotides, the CDR3 is TGCAGCGTTACATCCACTAGCCCCACAGATACGCAGTATTTT. Translated, it gives CSVTSTSPTDTQYF.

The chain uses TRBV20-1 and TRBJ1-2; the match to TRBD1 covers 9 bases. The V segment lost 5 bases and the J segment 8 bases; nucleotides outside the gene matches: 15. Germline CDR1 and CDR2: DFQATT and SNEGSKA (reference sequence). This CDR3 spans 15 amino acids. This CDR3 is CSAFGTGSLGKGYTF. CDR3 nucleotide sequence: TGCAGTGCTTTTGGGACAGGGTCGCTAGGAAAGGGCTACACCTTC.

This clonotype has a count of ten or more. The chain carries TRBV12-3 or TRBV12-4 and TRBJ1-5; D unresolved. The CDR3 runs to 14 residues. Trimming took off 3 bases at V and 2 bases at J, with 8 bases between the two ends. The CDR3 reads CASSFNRGNQPQHF. The CDR3, as DNA: TGTGCCAGCAGTTTTAACAGAGGCAATCAGCCCCAGCATTTT.

Ten or more counts support this clonotype. The chain has TRBV30 and TRBJ2-3; D possibly corresponds to TRBD1 (6 bases). CDR1 is GTSNPN and CDR2 is SVGIG in the germline V gene (reference sequence). The CDR3 has 14 amino acids. V dropped 0 bases and J dropped 5 bases, with 12 bases sitting between them. The CDR3 DNA reads as TGTGCCTGGAGTGTAGGAACAGGGATAGATACGCAGTATTTT. Its translation is CAWSVGTGIDTQYF.

The genes are TRBV13 and TRBJ2-4; D gene unclear. The tail of the sequence fits TRBJ2-7 better, so the J call may be wrong. CDR1 PRHDT and CDR2 FYEKMQ come from the germline V gene (reference sequence). The CDR3 length is 11 residues. The CDR3 sequence is CASSGRGEQYF. For the CDR3, the DNA is TGTGCCAGCAGCGGAAGAGGCGAGCAGTACTTC.

This clonotype was observed at least ten times. This rearrangement joins TRBV6-5 to TRBJ1-6; unclear D gene. V gave up 0 bases and J gave up 9 bases, with 6 bases separating them. The CDR3 is 13 residues long. CDR1 MNHEY and CDR2 SVGAGI come from the germline V gene. CDR3: CASSYSGSSPLHF. The CDR3 region has the DNA TGTGCCAGCAGTTACTCCGGAAGTTCACCCCTCCACTTT.

This clonotype was recorded at least ten times. The V call is TRBV20-1, the J call TRBJ2-1, with 7 positions matching TRBD2. Trimming cost V 3 bases and J 4 bases; bases outside gene matches: 12. The CDR3 has 16 residues. The germline CDR1 and CDR2 sequences are DFQATT and SNEGSKA (reference sequence). The CDR3 reads CSARNRTRSLYNEQFF. The DNA of the CDR3 is TGCAGTGCTAGGAATCGGACTAGAAGCCTTTACAATGAGCAGTTCTTC.

The rearrangement links TRBV5-6 to TRBJ1-4; weak D call: TRBD1 (6 bases). The germline gives CDR1 SGHDT, CDR2 YYEEEE. The CDR3 spans 16 residues. Between the trimmed V and J ends, which lost 0 bases and 5 bases, there was a span of 14 bases. Here the CDR3 reads CASSLAGAAVNEKLFF. In DNA, the CDR3 is TGTGCCAGCAGCTTGGCGGGGGCGGCGGTCAATGAAAAACTGTTTTTT.

The chain uses TRBV7-6 and TRBJ2-7; D tentatively fits TRBD1 or TRBD2 (5 bases each). Germline V lookup: CDR1 SGHVS, CDR2 FNYEAQ. Trimming removed 1 base from V and 0 bases from J, with 10 bases in between. CDR3 length equals 15 residues. This chain's CDR3 is CASSLGDGSSYEQYF. In DNA form, the CDR3 reads TGTGCCAGCAGCTTAGGGGACGGAAGCTCCTACGAGCAGTACTTC.

On this clonotype itself: This may be a read error: a much more frequent sequence differs by one nucleotide. The rearrangement links TRBV4-1 to TRBJ2-7; no clear D gene. This CDR3 is 16 amino acids long. Germline values: CDR1 MGHRA, CDR2 YSYEKL. As DNA, the CDR3 is TGCGCCAGCAGCCAAGAGTGGGAAGTTGCTTCCTGCGAGCAGTACTTC. Encoded protein: CASSQEWEVASCEQYF.

This rearrangement joins TRBV20-1 to TRBJ1-1, with TRBD1 matching over 10 bases. Germline V gene sequence: CDR1 DFQATT, CDR2 SNEGSKA (reference sequence). There are 14 residues in the CDR3. The trim removed 3 bases at V and 5 bases at J, leaving 6 bases unmatched. The DNA for the CDR3 is TGCAGTGCTAGGGGCGGGACAGGGGTTACTGAAGCTTTCTTT. As protein: CSARGGTGVTEAFF.

The V call is TRBV20-1, the J call TRBJ2-7; D not resolved. CDR1 is DFQATT and CDR2 is SNEGSKA in the germline V gene (reference sequence). Trimming stripped 3 bases from V and 3 bases from J, with 9 bases between. This CDR3 has 12 amino acids. CDR3 loop: CSARAQYYEQYF. As DNA, the CDR3 is TGCAGTGCTAGGGCCCAATACTACGAGCAGTACTTC.

This clonotype came up once. The V gene is TRBV20-1, the J gene TRBJ2-7; 9 nucleotides align to TRBD1. V shed 5 bases and J 0 bases; nucleotides not matched to a gene: 11. CDR1 is DFQATT and CDR2 is SNEGSKA in the germline V gene (reference sequence). The CDR3 is made up of 16 amino acids. CDR3 nucleotides: TGCAGTGCTCTCTTTATACCGGGACAGGGCTCCTACGAGCAGTACTTC. Encoded protein: CSALFIPGQGSYEQYF.

This clonotype came up many times. This chain connects TRBV20-1 to TRBJ1-6; TRBD1 agrees at 7 bases. This CDR3 is built from 14 residues. Germline lookup yields CDR1 DFQATT and CDR2 SNEGSKA (reference sequence). With V trimmed by 3 bases and J by 7 bases, 6 bases remained unmatched. The chain's CDR3 is CSASLARGNSPLHF. In nucleotides, the CDR3 is TGCAGTGCTAGTTTAGCCAGGGGGAATTCACCCCTCCACTTT.

Many counts were recorded for this clonotype. The rearrangement links TRBV6-5 to TRBJ2-1; 7 bases are a match to TRBD1. This CDR3 has 16 residues. Germline-derived CDR1 and CDR2 are MNHEY and SVGAGI. With 6 bases clipped from V and 3 bases from J, the junction kept 11 bases outside the gene matches. Written as DNA, the CDR3 is TGTGCCAGCAGCTACCGACAGGGCCCGAGCTACAATGAGCAGTTCTTC. Translation gives CASSYRQGPSYNEQFF.

In this sample, this clonotype turned up many times. V gene TRBV29-1 combines with J gene TRBJ2-5; TRBD2 is a possible D gene (5 bases). CDR3 size: 13 residues. Germline V lookup: CDR1 SQVTM, CDR2 ANQGSEA. Between the trimmed V and J ends, which lost 3 bases and 5 bases, there was a span of 13 bases. CDR3: CSVERVSGETQYF. The CDR3 DNA reads as TGCAGCGTTGAGAGGGTGTCCGGGGAGACCCAGTACTTC.

In its sample, this clonotype was seen a few times. Germline is not matched at one junction end, which may reflect a read error. This chain joins TRBV12-3 or TRBV12-4 and TRBJ1-5; a possible D gene is TRBD1 (6 bases). The CDR3 covers 13 residues. This CDR3 reads CASSGGVGQLQHF. DNA of the CDR3: TGTGCCAGCAGTGGGGGGGTCGGACAGCTCCAGCATTTT.

Details on this clonotype: A much larger clone lies one base from this, so it may be a read error. This sequence joins TRBV5-1 and TRBJ2-1, with D hard to call. Trimming stripped 1 base from V and 13 bases from J, with 18 bases between. This CDR3 comprises 14 residues. Germline CDR1 reads SGHRS; CDR2 reads YFSETQ. CDR3: CASSLSAEQETQFF. Here the CDR3 DNA reads TGCGCCAGCAGCTTGTCTGCAGAGCAAGAGACCCAGTTCTTC.

This clonotype came up many times. This chain links TRBV5-5 with TRBJ2-1; D not certain. Per germline, CDR1 SGHKS and CDR2 YYEKEE (reference sequence). The CDR3 extends over 13 amino acids. Trimming pared 0 bases from V and 10 bases from J, leaving 11 bases between. CDR3 sequence: CASSLGQMGEQFF. CDR3 nucleotides: TGTGCCAGCAGCTTGGGACAAATGGGGGAGCAGTTCTTC.

The chain uses TRBV12-2 and TRBJ2-7; the D call TRBD2 from the table was never checked on the DNA. TRBV12-2 is noted as a pseudogene. CDR3 length: 17 amino acids. CDR3 region: CASRIINSGKSSYEQYF. As DNA, the CDR3 is TGTGCAAGTCGCATAATAAATAGCGGGAAGAGCTCCTACGAGCAGTACTTC.

About this clonotype: An end of the junction does not agree with germline; a read error may underlie this. This sequence joins TRBV6-1 and TRBJ2-1; possible D gene TRBD2, 6 bases. Germline V gene lookup returns CDR1 MNHNS and CDR2 SASEGT. The CDR3 loop spans 17 amino acids. The CDR3, as DNA: TGTGTCAGCAGTCCTCGGCGAGCGGGTTTAGTGCGGAATGAGCAGTTCTTC. Translated: CVSSPRRAGLVRNEQFF.

This clonotype was picked up a small number of times. The genes are TRBV2 and TRBJ2-5; D call uncertain. The V end was cut by 8 bases, the J end by 0 bases, with 10 bases between. Germline CDR1 SNHLY, CDR2 FYNNEI. There are 13 residues in the CDR3. In DNA, the CDR3 is TGTGCCAGCGTCACCCCGTACCAAGAGACCCAGTACTTC. Protein: CASVTPYQETQYF.

This clonotype was seen ten or more times. This rearrangement joins TRBV4-2 to TRBJ1-1; perhaps TRBD1 as D (6 bases). Germline V gene sequence: CDR1 LGHNA, CDR2 YNFKEQ. The V end was cut by 4 bases, the J end by 1 base, with 13 bases between. CDR3 length: 15 amino acids. DNA of the CDR3: TGTGCCAGCAGCCTGGCCACACAGGGGAACACTGAAGCTTTCTTT. Translating gives CASSLATQGNTEAFF.

This clonotype was counted a few times. The V gene is TRBV2, the J gene TRBJ1-6; D not certain. The CDR3 totals 14 residues. Germline lookup yields CDR1 SNHLY and CDR2 FYNNEI. Trimming shortened V by 7 bases and J by 14 bases, and 21 bases separated the two germline ends. CDR3 loop: CASILTGKVSSLHF. The CDR3, as DNA: TGTGCCAGCATCCTAACTGGAAAGGTTAGTTCCCTCCACTTT.

The genes are TRBV20-1 and TRBJ1-2; 10 nucleotides match TRBD1. The germline gives CDR1 DFQATT, CDR2 SNEGSKA (reference sequence). This CDR3 region has 14 residues. The CDR3 sequence: CISNPGQGPNGYTF. CDR3 coding DNA: TGCATATCTAATCCGGGACAGGGGCCCAATGGCTACACCTTC.

This clonotype was recorded only once. A read error is possible here, since a much larger clone lies one base away. V is TRBV5-1 and J is TRBJ2-5; D gene unclear. Trimming removed 2 bases at V and 11 bases at J, with 13 bases between. CDR1 is SGHRS and CDR2 is YFSETQ in the germline V gene. The CDR3 is 12 amino acids. CDR3 sequence (DNA): TGCGCCAGCAGCTTAACGACGAATGAGCAGTACTTC. It codes for CASSLTTNEQYF.

Turning to this clonotype: One junction end does not reproduce the germline sequence, and a read error may be involved. This chain links TRBV7-3 with TRBJ1-2; D might be TRBD1 (6 bases). The CDR3 spans 13 residues. The germline CDR1 and CDR2 sequences are SGHTA and FQGTGA. The CDR3: CVSSPGAGAGYTF. For the CDR3, the DNA is TGTGTCAGCAGCCCCGGGGCAGGGGCTGGCTACACCTTC.

Many counts were recorded for this clonotype. This chain joins TRBV12-3 or TRBV12-4 and TRBJ2-1; 12 bases are shared with TRBD2. Losses at the gene ends were 8 bases for V and 8 bases for J; bases not matched to a gene: 10. The CDR3 extends over 15 amino acids. CDR3 region: CASGLTSGSLDEQFF. Here the CDR3 DNA reads TGTGCCAGCGGCTTGACTAGCGGGAGTTTGGATGAGCAGTTCTTC.

About this clonotype: A clone one base away is much larger, so this may be a read error. CDR3 region: CASSSRDRPWETQYF. CDR3 nucleotides: TGTGCCAGCAGCTCCCGGGACAGACCATGGGAGACCCAGTACTTC. The V call is TRBV7-7, the J call TRBJ2-5; 7 bases fit TRBD1. With 4 bases clipped from V and 5 bases from J, the junction kept 10 bases outside the gene matches. CDR1 SSHAT and CDR2 FNYEAQ come from the germline V gene (reference sequence). The CDR3 totals 15 residues.

This clonotype was observed many times. The chain is built from TRBV5-1 and TRBJ1-5; tentatively, D is TRBD1 (5 bases). Germline V lookup: CDR1 SGHRS, CDR2 YFSETQ. The CDR3 spans 14 residues. The germline V and J ends were trimmed by 0 bases and 6 bases, with 10 bases remaining between them. CDR3 nucleotide sequence: TGCGCCAGCAGCTTGGACGGGGCGGCTCAGCCCCAGCATTTT. Amino acid sequence: CASSLDGAAQPQHF. Drawing the rest from reference TRBV5-1 and TRBJ1-5, the complete variable domain is KAGVTQTPRYLIKTRGQQVTLSCSPISGHRSVSWYQQTPGQGLQFLFEYFSETQRNKGNFPGRFSGRQFSNSRSEMNVSTLELGDSALYLCASSLDGAAQPQHFGDGTRLSIL.

This clonotype was picked up a small number of times. CDR3 in DNA: TGTGCCTGGAGTAGCATAGACGAGCAGTACTTC. Translated: CAWSSIDEQYF. V is TRBV30 and J is TRBJ2-7; D unresolved. V lost 2 bases and J lost 5, with 7 bases in between. The CDR3 length is 11 residues. Germline CDR1 GTSNPN, CDR2 SVGIG (reference sequence).